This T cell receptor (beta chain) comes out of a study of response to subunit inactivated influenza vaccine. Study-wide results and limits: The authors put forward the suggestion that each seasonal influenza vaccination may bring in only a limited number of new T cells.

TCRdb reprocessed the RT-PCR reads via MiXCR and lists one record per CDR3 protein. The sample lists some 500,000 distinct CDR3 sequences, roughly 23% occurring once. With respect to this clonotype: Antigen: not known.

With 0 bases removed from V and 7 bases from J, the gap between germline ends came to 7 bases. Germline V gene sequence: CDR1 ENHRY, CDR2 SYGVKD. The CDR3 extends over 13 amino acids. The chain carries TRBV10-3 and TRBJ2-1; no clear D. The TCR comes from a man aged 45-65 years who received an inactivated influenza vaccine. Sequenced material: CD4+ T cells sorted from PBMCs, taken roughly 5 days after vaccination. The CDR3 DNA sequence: TGTGCCATCAGTGAGTCGTGGGTGAATGAGCAGTTCTTC. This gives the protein CAISESWVNEQFF.